The 18 T cell receptor beta chains presented below share a single source sample, sequenced in a study of blood T cell repertoires in COVID-19 (dated by TCRdb to about 2020). The receptor library was made with the immunoSEQ multiplex PCR assay. Entries here come from immuneACCESS through TCRdb and include only in-frame sequences with V and J called. Some clones fail to appear in such tables; in the studies checked, an unresolved V gene covers under half of the shortfall, and the cause of the remainder is unknown. The sample table shows 200,000 to 250,000 clones, and around 84% are seen once. The ten biggest clones cover about 1% of the sample. Sequences were obtained from peripheral blood. The receptors were sampled from a man in his forties with acute or convalescent COVID-19.

This clone has more than one count but fewer than ten. This sequence joins TRBV30 and TRBJ1-5, with D possibly being TRBD1 (5 bases). Germline V CDR1 and CDR2: GTSNPN, SVGIG (reference sequence). The CDR3 is 14 residues long. The V gene lost 4 bases and the J gene lost 1 base, with 11 bases spanning the gap. The CDR3: CAWNGRGSNQPQHF. In nucleotides, the CDR3 is TGTGCCTGGAACGGACGGGGGAGCAATCAGCCCCAGCATTTT.

This clone came up a few times. V is TRBV19 and J is TRBJ1-4; the D gene is possibly TRBD1 (5 bases). The germline V gene encodes CDR1 LNHDA and CDR2 SQIVND (reference sequence). CDR3 size: 14 residues. V dropped 9 bases and J dropped 3 bases, with 14 bases sitting between them. CDR3 region: CASNSGFANEKLFF. CDR3 in DNA: TGTGCCAGCAATTCAGGGTTTGCTAATGAAAAACTGTTTTTT.

The chain carries TRBV19 and TRBJ1-1; tentative D call: TRBD1 (6 bases). The CDR3 covers 16 residues. Germline V gene data show CDR1 as LNHDA and CDR2 as SQIVND (reference sequence). The germline V and J ends were trimmed by 2 bases and 0 bases, with 13 bases remaining between them. For the CDR3, the DNA is TGTGCCAGTAGTATAAGGGTCAGGGGTATGAACACTGAAGCTTTCTTT. Encoded protein: CASSIRVRGMNTEAFF.

This clone was observed a handful of times. The V call is TRBV5-8, the J call TRBJ2-4; D perhaps matches TRBD2 (5 bases). Germline values: CDR1 SGHTS, CDR2 YDEGEE. This CDR3 spans 13 amino acids. V was shortened by 3 bases and J by 2 bases, with 6 bases between the two germline ends. The CDR3 loop is CASSSGTKNIQYF. The DNA of the CDR3 is TGTGCCAGCAGCTCCGGGACCAAAAACATTCAGTACTTC.

The rearrangement links TRBV2 to TRBJ2-7, with TRBD1 matching 7 bases. Germline V lookup: CDR1 SNHLY, CDR2 FYNNEI. The CDR3 is 14 residues long. Germline trimming cut 8 bases from V and 0 bases from J; bases unmatched to any gene: 7. The CDR3 here is CASGTGVNSYEQYF. In nucleotides, the CDR3 is TGTGCCAGCGGAACAGGGGTTAACTCCTACGAGCAGTACTTC.

V usage is TRBV4-1 and J usage is TRBJ2-7; D perhaps matches TRBD1 (5 bases). This CDR3 has 14 residues. The V gene's germline CDR1 is MGHRA and CDR2 YSYEKL. V lost 1 base, J lost 1 base, and 8 bases lay in between. CDR3 region: CASSQVSGSYEQYF. CDR3 nucleotides: TGCGCCAGCAGCCAAGTCTCAGGGTCCTACGAGCAGTACTTC.

The V and J genes are TRBV5-5 and TRBJ2-6, with 11 bases aligning to TRBD1. With 0 bases clipped from V and 2 bases from J, the junction kept 4 bases outside the gene matches. This CDR3 is built from 18 residues. Germline CDR1 and CDR2: SGHKS and YYEKEE (reference sequence). CDR3 coding DNA: TGTGCCAGCAGCTTGGAATGGACAGGGGGCGCTGGGGCCAACGTCCTGACTTTC. It encodes CASSLEWTGGAGANVLTF.

The J gene is TRBJ2-7, the V gene TRBV30, with 7 bases identical to TRBD1. Germline V gene sequence: CDR1 GTSNPN, CDR2 SVGIG (reference sequence). J was trimmed by 0 bases and V by 4 bases; bases with no gene match: 9. The CDR3 totals 15 residues. CDR3 loop: CAWMATGRLSYEQYF. The CDR3 nucleotides read TGTGCCTGGATGGCGACAGGGCGCCTCTCCTACGAGCAGTACTTC. Filled out from reference TRBV30 and TRBJ2-7, the complete variable domain reads SQTIHQWPATLVQPVGSPLSLECTVEGTSNPNLYWYRQAAGRGLQLLFYSVGIGQISSEVPQNLSASRPQDRQFILSSKKLLLSDSGFYLCAWMATGRLSYEQYFGPGTRLTVT.

The CDR3 sequence is CASSPSEGSPLHF. CDR3 sequence (DNA): TGTGCCAGCAGCCCCAGTGAGGGCTCACCCCTCCACTTT. The chain has TRBV9 and TRBJ1-6; D unresolved. The V gene's germline CDR1 is SGDLS and CDR2 YYNGEE. CDR3 length: 13 residues. Between the trimmed V and J ends, which lost 4 bases and 10 bases, there was a span of 12 bases.

J is TRBJ2-1 and V is TRBV19; 9 nucleotides agree with TRBD1. Germline V CDR1 and CDR2: LNHDA, SQIVND (reference sequence). V shed 5 bases and J 1 base; nucleotides not matched to a gene: 3. The CDR3 has 15 amino acids. CDR3 nucleotide sequence: TGTGCCAGTAGTCCCGACAGGGGGTCCTACAATGAGCAGTTCTTC. It is translated as CASSPDRGSYNEQFF.

The rearrangement uses TRBV9 and TRBJ1-1; TRBD1 matches at 8 bases. Per germline, CDR1 SGDLS and CDR2 YYNGEE. The CDR3 consists of 15 residues. The V segment lost 0 bases and the J segment 6 bases; nucleotides outside the gene matches: 7. CDR3: CASSVEAGGRSEAFF. In DNA, the CDR3 is TGTGCCAGCAGCGTAGAGGCAGGGGGCCGTTCTGAAGCTTTCTTT.

This clone was detected once. The chain employs TRBV24-1 and TRBJ2-2, with D maybe TRBD1 (5 bases). Trimming removed 9 bases at V and 5 bases at J, with 18 bases between. The CDR3 totals 15 residues. Germline CDR1 KGHDR, CDR2 SFDVKD. CDR3: CATGARAPATGELFF. The CDR3 DNA reads TGTGCCACCGGGGCTCGGGCCCCGGCTACCGGGGAGCTGTTTTTT.

The CDR3 here is CAWSKWGGETQYF. The CDR3 nucleotides are TGTGCCTGGAGTAAATGGGGGGGAGAGACCCAGTACTTC. The rearrangement joins TRBV30 to TRBJ2-5; 7 nucleotides agree with TRBD2. Looked up from germline, CDR1 is GTSNPN and CDR2 is SVGIG (reference sequence). Germline trimming cut 2 bases from V and 4 bases from J; bases unmatched to any gene: 4. The CDR3 has 13 residues.

This clone came up a few times. The chain combines TRBV4-1 with TRBJ1-6; possible D gene TRBD1, 6 bases. The CDR3 runs to 17 residues. Trimming pared 8 bases from V and 0 bases from J, leaving 17 bases between. The germline V gene has CDR1 MGHRA and CDR2 YSYEKL. This chain's CDR3 is CASRPFTGSSYNSPLHF. CDR3 bases: TGCGCCAGCCGGCCTTTCACAGGGAGCTCCTATAATTCACCCCTCCACTTT.

The rearrangement joins TRBV4-1 to TRBJ2-1; 10 bases fit TRBD2. V shed 0 bases, J shed 7 bases, and the junction held 9 bases outside the gene matches. Germline V CDR1 and CDR2: MGHRA, YSYEKL. This CDR3 is built from 17 residues. Here the CDR3 reads CASSQDLRTSGDNEQFF. The CDR3 DNA is TGCGCCAGCAGCCAAGATCTGCGTACTAGCGGGGATAATGAGCAGTTCTTC.

This clone showed up just a few times. This chain connects TRBV2 to TRBJ2-1; D unresolved. Trimming left V 7 bases short and J 3 bases short, with 10 bases between. Germline V lookup: CDR1 SNHLY, CDR2 FYNNEI. The CDR3 spans 13 residues. CDR3: CASTYTNYNEQFF. The DNA of the CDR3 is TGTGCCAGCACGTACACCAACTACAATGAGCAGTTCTTC.

The CDR3: CSASVQGLRGYGYTF. DNA of the CDR3: TGCAGTGCTAGTGTACAGGGTCTTCGGGGCTATGGCTACACCTTC. V usage is TRBV20-1 and J usage is TRBJ1-2, with D possibly matching TRBD1 (6 bases). Germline assignment: CDR1 DFQATT and CDR2 SNEGSKA (reference sequence). V lost 3 bases and J 4 bases, leaving 18 bases between the germline ends. This CDR3 spans 15 amino acids.

The gene calls are TRBV19 and TRBJ1-1; 9 positions match TRBD1. From germline, CDR1 is LNHDA and CDR2 SQIVND (reference sequence). This CDR3 spans 14 amino acids. V gave up 3 bases and J gave up 3 bases; unmatched junction bases: 2. The CDR3 protein is CASSMDRGYTEAFF. CDR3 sequence (DNA): TGTGCCAGTAGTATGGACAGGGGTTACACTGAAGCTTTCTTT.